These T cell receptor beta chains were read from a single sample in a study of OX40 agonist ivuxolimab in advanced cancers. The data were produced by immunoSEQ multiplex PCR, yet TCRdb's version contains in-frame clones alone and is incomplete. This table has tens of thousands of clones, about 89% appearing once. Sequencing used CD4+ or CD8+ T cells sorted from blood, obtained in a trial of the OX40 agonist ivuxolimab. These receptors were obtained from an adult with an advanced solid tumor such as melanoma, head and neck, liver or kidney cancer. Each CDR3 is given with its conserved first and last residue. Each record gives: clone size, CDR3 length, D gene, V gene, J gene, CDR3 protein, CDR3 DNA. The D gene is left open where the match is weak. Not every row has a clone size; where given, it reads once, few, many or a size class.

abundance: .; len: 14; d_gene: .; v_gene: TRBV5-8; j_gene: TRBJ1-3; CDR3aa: CASSFTNSGNTIYF; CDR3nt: TGTGCCAGCAGCTTTACTAACTCTGGAAACACCATATATTTT
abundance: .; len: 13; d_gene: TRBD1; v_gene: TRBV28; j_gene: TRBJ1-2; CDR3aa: CASSSTGSYGYTF; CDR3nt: TGTGCCAGCAGTTCGACAGGGTCCTATGGCTACACCTTC
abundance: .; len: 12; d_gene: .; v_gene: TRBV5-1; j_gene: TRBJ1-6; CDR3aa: CASRSDDGPLHF; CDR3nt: TGCGCCAGCAGGTCGGACGATGGTCCCCTCCACTTT
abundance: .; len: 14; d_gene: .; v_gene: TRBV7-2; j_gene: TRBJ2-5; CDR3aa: CASSSGGSGREQYF; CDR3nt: TGTGCCAGCAGCTCAGGGGGGTCGGGTCGGGAGCAGTACTTC
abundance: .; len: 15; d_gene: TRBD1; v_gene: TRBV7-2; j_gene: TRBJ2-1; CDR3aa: CASSADRGSYNEQFF; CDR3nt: TGTGCCAGCAGCGCCGACAGGGGGTCCTACAATGAGCAGTTCTTC
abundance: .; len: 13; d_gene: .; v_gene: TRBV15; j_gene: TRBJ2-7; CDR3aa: CATSRGLSYEQYF; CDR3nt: TGTGCCACCAGCAGAGGCCTTTCTTACGAGCAGTACTTC
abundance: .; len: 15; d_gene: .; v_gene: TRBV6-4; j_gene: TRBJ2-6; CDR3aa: CASSDSHSGANVLTF; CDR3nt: TGTGCCAGCAGTGACTCGCACTCTGGGGCCAACGTCCTGACTTTC
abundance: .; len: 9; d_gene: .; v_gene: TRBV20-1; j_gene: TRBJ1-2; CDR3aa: CSASLGYTF; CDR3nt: TGCAGTGCTAGTCTCGGCTACACCTTC
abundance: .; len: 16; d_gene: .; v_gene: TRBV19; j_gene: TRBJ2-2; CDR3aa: CASSISPGVNTGELFF; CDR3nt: TGTGCCAGTAGTATCAGCCCAGGGGTAAATACCGGGGAGCTGTTTTTT
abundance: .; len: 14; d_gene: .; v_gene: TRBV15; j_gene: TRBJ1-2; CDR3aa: CATSRAALNYGYTF; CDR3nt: TGTGCCACCAGCAGAGCGGCGCTCAACTATGGCTACACCTTC
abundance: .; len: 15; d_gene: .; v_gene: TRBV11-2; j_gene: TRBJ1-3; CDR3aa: CASSLLTILGNTIYF; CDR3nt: TGTGCCAGCAGCTTGCTGACAATTTTAGGAAACACCATATATTTT
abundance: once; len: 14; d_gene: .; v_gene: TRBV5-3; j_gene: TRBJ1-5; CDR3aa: CARTPTKGNQPQHF; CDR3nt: TGTGCCAGAACCCCCACGAAGGGCAATCAGCCCCAGCATTTT
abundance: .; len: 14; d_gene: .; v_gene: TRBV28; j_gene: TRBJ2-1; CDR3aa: CASSFGPSPDEQFF; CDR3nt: TGTGCCAGCAGTTTCGGCCCTAGCCCCGATGAGCAGTTCTTC
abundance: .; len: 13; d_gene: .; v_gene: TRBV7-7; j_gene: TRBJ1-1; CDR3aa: CASSLGQNTEAFF; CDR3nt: TGTGCTAGCAGCTTGGGACAAAACACTGAAGCTTTCTTT
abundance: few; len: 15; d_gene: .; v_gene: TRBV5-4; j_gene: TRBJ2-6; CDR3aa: CASSLPFSGANVLTF; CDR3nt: TGTGCCAGCAGCTTGCCTTTCTCTGGGGCCAACGTCCTGACTTTC
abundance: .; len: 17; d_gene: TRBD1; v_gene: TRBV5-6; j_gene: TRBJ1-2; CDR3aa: CASSNKPRQGARYGYTF; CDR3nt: TGTGCCAGCAGTAATAAACCCCGACAGGGGGCAAGATATGGCTACACCTTC
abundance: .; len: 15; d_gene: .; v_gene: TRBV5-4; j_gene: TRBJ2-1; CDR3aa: CASSPLASTGNEQFF; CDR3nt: TGTGCCAGCAGCCCCCTGGCGTCCACAGGGAATGAGCAGTTCTTC
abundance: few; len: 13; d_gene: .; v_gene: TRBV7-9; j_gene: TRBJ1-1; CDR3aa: CASSLPPTFEAFF; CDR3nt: TGTGCCAGCAGCTTACCCCCAACTTTCGAAGCTTTCTTT
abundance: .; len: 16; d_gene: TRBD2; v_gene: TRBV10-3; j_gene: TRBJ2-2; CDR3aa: CAISQTSGRAEGELFF; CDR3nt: TGTGCCATCAGCCAGACTAGCGGGAGGGCCGAGGGGGAGCTGTTTTTT
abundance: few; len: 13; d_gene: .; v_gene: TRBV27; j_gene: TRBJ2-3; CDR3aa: CASSLGLSDTQYF; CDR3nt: TGTGCCAGCAGTCTCGGACTGTCGGATACGCAGTATTTT
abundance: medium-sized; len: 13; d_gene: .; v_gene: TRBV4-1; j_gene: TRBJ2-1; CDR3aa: CASSFQGDHEQFF; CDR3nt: TGCGCCAGCAGCTTCCAGGGTGATCATGAGCAGTTCTTC
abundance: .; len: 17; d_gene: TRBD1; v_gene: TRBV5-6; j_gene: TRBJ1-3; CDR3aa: CASSLVYAGGSGNTIYF; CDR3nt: TGTGCCAGCAGCTTGGTATACGCAGGGGGCAGTGGAAACACCATATATTTT
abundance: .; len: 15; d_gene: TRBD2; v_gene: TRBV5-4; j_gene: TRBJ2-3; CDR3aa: CASSSTGGGTDTQYF; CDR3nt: TGTGCCAGCAGCAGCACTGGCGGGGGAACAGATACGCAGTATTTT
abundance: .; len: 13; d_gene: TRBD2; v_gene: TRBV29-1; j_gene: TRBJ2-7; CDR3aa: CSVRTSGGYEQYF; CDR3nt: TGCAGCGTGCGGACTAGCGGGGGCTACGAGCAGTACTTC
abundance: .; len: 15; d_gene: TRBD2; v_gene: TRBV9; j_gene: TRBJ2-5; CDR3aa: CASSPPSGRAETQYF; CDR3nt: TGTGCCAGCAGCCCCCCTAGCGGGAGGGCTGAGACCCAGTACTTC
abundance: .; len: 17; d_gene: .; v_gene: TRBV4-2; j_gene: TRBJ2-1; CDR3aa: CASSPSGGGSRRNEQFF; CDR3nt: TGTGCCAGCAGCCCCTCAGGAGGCGGATCCCGTCGGAATGAGCAGTTCTTC
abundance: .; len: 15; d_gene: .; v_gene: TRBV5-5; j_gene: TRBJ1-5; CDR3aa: CASSLAQEQNQPQHF; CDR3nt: TGTGCCAGCAGCTTGGCGCAGGAACAAAATCAGCCCCAGCATTTT
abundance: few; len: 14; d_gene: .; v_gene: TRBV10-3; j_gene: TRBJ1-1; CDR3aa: CAIRETEGNTEAFF; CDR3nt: TGTGCCATCAGAGAGACAGAGGGGAACACTGAAGCTTTCTTT
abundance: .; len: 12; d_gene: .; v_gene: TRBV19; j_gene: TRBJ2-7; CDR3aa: CASSIRGGEQYF; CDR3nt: TGTGCCAGTAGTATACGGGGAGGCGAGCAGTACTTC
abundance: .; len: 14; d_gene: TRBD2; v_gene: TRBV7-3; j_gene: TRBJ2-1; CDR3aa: CASSPGGRYNEQFF; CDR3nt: TGTGCCAGCAGCCCGGGGGGGCGGTACAATGAGCAGTTCTTC
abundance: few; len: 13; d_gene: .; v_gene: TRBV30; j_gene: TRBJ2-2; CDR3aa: CAWSSSPTGELFF; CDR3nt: TGTGCCTGGAGTTCAAGTCCCACCGGGGAGCTGTTTTTT
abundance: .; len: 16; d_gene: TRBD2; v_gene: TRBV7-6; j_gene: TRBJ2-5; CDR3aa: CASSLGGLADQETQYF; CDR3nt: TGTGCCAGCAGCTTAGGGGGACTAGCAGACCAAGAGACCCAGTACTTC
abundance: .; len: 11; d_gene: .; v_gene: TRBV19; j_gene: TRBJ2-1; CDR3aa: CASMQYNEQFF; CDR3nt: TGTGCCAGTATGCAATACAATGAGCAGTTCTTC
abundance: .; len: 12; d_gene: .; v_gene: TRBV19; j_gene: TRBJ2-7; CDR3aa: CASSIEGGEQYF; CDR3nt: TGTGCCAGTAGTATAGAAGGCGGCGAGCAGTACTTC
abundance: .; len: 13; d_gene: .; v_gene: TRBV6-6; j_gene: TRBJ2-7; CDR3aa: CASSYEAAYEQYF; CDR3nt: TGTGCCAGCAGTTACGAAGCCGCCTACGAGCAGTACTTC
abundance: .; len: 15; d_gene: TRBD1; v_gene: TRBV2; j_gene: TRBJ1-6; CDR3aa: CASRDRSSYNSPLHF; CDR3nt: TGTGCCAGCAGGGACAGGAGCTCCTATAATTCACCCCTCCACTTT
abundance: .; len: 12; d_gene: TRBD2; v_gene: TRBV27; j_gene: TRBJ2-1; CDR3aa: CASRLAGGEQFF; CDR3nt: TGTGCCAGCAGACTAGCGGGGGGCGAGCAGTTCTTC
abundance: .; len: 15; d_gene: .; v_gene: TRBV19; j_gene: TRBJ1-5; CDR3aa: CASSMTQGGNQPQHF; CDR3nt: TGTGCCAGTAGTATGACCCAGGGAGGCAATCAGCCCCAGCATTTT
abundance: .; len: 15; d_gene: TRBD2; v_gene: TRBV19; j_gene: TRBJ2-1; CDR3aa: CASRGLAGRKHEQFF; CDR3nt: TGTGCCAGTAGGGGACTAGCGGGAAGAAAGCATGAGCAGTTCTTC
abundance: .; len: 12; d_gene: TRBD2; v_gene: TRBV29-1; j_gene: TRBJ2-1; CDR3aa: CSGEWTSNEQFF; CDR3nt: TGCAGCGGTGAGTGGACTAGCAATGAGCAGTTCTTC
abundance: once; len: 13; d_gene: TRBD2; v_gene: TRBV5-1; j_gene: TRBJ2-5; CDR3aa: CASSLRGGETQYF; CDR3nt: TGCGCCAGCAGCCTCCGGGGGGGAGAGACCCAGTACTTC
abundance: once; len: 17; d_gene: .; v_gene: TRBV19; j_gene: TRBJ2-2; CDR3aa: CASSISIVGVRTGELFF; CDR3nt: TGTGCCAGTAGTATCAGTATCGTAGGGGTCCGGACCGGGGAGCTGTTTTTT
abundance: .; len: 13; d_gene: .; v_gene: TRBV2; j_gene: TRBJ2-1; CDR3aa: CASTGTDYNEQFF; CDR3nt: TGTGCCAGCACCGGGACCGACTACAATGAGCAGTTCTTC
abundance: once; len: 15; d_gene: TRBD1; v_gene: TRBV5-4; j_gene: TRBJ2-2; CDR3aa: CASSEGQGKTGELFF; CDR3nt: TGTGCCAGCAGCGAGGGACAGGGTAAAACCGGGGAGCTGTTTTTT
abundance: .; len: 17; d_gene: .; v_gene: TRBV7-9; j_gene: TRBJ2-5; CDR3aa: CASSLGRGTGGEETQYF; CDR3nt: TGTGCCAGCAGCTTAGGTCGAGGAACAGGTGGAGAAGAGACCCAGTACTTC
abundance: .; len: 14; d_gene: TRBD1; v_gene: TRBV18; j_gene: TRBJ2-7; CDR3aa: CASSRTGLTYEQYF; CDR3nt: TGTGCCAGCTCGCGGACAGGACTGACCTACGAGCAGTACTTC
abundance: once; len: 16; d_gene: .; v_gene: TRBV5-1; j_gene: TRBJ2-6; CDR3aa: CASSGIELSGANVLTF; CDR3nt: TGCGCCAGCAGCGGGATTGAATTATCTGGGGCCAACGTCCTGACTTTC
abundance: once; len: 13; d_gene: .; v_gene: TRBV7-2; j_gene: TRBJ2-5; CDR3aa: CASSPQGGETQYF; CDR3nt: TGTGCCAGCAGCCCCCAGGGCGGGGAGACCCAGTACTTC
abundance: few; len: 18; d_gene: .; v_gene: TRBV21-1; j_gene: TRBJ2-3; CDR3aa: CASSKVAWWTRSADTQYF; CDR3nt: TGTGCCAGCAGCAAAGTCGCTTGGTGGACTAGATCAGCAGATACGCAGTATTTT
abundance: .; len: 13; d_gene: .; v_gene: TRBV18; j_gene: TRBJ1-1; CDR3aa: CASSPAWNTEAFF; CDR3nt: TGTGCCAGCTCCCCGGCATGGAACACTGAAGCTTTCTTT
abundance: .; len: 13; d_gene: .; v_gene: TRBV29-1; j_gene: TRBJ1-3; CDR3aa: CSASPYLGNTIYF; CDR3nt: TGCAGCGCTAGCCCTTATCTGGGAAACACCATATATTTT
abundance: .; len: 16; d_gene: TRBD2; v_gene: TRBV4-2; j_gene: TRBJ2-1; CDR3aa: CASSQATSGYYNEQFF; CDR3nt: TGTGCCAGCAGCCAAGCTACTAGCGGGTATTACAATGAGCAGTTCTTC
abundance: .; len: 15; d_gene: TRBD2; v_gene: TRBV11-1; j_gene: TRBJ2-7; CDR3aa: CASRQGLAGAYEQYF; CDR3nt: TGTGCCAGCAGACAGGGACTAGCGGGGGCCTACGAGCAGTACTTC
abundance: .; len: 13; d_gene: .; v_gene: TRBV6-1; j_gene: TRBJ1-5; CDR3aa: CASNLPGNQPQHF; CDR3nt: TGTGCCAGCAACCTACCGGGCAATCAGCCCCAGCATTTT
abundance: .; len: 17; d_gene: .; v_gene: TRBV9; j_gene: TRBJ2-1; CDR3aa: CASSEGPVSGGYNEQFF; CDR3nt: TGTGCCAGCAGCGAGGGTCCAGTTAGCGGTGGATACAATGAGCAGTTCTTC
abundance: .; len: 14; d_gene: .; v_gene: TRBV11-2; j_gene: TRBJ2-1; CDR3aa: CASIGSSSYNEQFF; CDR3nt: TGTGCCAGCATCGGTTCTAGCTCCTACAATGAGCAGTTCTTC
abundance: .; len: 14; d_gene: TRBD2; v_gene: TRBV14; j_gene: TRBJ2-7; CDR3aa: CASSQDPGGPEQYF; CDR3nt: TGTGCCAGCAGCCAAGATCCGGGGGGACCCGAGCAGTACTTC
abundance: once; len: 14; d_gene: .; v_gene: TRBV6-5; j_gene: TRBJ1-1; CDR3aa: CASSPLDSSTEAFF; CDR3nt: TGTGCCAGCAGTCCGCTCGACAGTTCCACTGAAGCTTTCTTT
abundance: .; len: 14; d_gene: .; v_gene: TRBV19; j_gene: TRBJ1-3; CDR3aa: CASSPRGYGNTIYF; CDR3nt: TGTGCCAGTAGCCCTCGAGGGTATGGAAACACCATATATTTT